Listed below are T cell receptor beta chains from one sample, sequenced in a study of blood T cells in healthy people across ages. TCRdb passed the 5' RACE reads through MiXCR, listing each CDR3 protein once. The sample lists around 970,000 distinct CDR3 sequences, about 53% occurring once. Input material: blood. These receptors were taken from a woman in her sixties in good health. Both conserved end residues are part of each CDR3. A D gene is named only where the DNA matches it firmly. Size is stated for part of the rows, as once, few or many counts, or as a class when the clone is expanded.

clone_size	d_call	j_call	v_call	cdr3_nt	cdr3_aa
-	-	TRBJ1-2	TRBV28	TGTGCCAGCCTATCTCCGGGGACTTACTATGGCTACACCTTC	CASLSPGTYYGYTF
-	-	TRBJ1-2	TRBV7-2	TGTGCCAGCAGCACGACAGGCTATGGCTACACCTTC	CASSTTGYGYTF
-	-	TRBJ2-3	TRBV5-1	TGCGCCAGCAGCTCCAGGGGTGTGTCAGATACGCAGTATTTT	CASSSRGVSDTQYF
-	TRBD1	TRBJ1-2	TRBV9	TGTGCCAGCAGCGTAGCTAAGGGGGCCCAAGGCTCTTATGGCTACACCTTC	CASSVAKGAQGSYGYTF
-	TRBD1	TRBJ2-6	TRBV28	TGTGCCAGCAGTCCTCCCCTGAGACAGGGGGCCACTGGGGCCAACGCCCTGACTTTC	CASSPPLRQGATGANALTF
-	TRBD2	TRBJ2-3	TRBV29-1	TGCAGCGTTGAGGGCTCCGGACTAGCGGGCACAGATACGCAGTATTTT	CSVEGSGLAGTDTQYF
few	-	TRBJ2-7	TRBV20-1	TGCAGTGCTAGCAAGACTACGCGCTACGAGCAGTACTTC	CSASKTTRYEQYF
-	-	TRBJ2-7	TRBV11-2	TGTGCCAGCAGCTTAGTACGGGGCGATGAGCAGTACTTC	CASSLVRGDEQYF
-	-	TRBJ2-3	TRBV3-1	TGTGCCAGCAGTCACCTTGCGGGGTTCAAAGGTACGCAGTATTTT	CASSHLAGFKGTQYF
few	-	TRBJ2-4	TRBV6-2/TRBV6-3	TGTGCCAGCAGTTACCTTCCCACAGGAGCCAAAAACATTCAGTACTTC	CASSYLPTGAKNIQYF
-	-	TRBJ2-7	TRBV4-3	TGCGCCAGCAGCCAAGATTCGGGCTACGAGCAGTACTTC	CASSQDSGYEQYF
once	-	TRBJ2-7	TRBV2	TGTGCCAGCAGTGAGCCCTACCGGCCCTACGAGCAGTACTTC	CASSEPYRPYEQYF
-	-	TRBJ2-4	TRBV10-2	TGCGCCACCCTCGCAGGGGGGGGAGGCAAAAACATTCAGTACTTC	CATLAGGGGKNIQYF
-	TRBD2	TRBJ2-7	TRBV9	TGTGCCAGCAGCGTGCGGGAGCCCTACGAGCAGTACTTC	CASSVREPYEQYF
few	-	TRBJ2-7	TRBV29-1	TGCAGCGTTTCCCCGACAGGAGGCTCCTACGAGCAGTACTTC	CSVSPTGGSYEQYF
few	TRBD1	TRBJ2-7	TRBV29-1	TGCAGCGCCAGGGACAGTTACTACGAGCAGTACTTC	CSARDSYYEQYF
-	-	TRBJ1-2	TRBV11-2	TGTGCCAGCAGCTCAGTAAGAAATAGAAGCAGATCTAACTATGGCTACACCTTC	CASSSVRNRSRSNYGYTF
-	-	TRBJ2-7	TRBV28	TGTGCCAGCACCCTGACAGAGGCGTCGCCCTACGAGCAGTACTTC	CASTLTEASPYEQYF
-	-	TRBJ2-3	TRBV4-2	TGTGCCAGCAGCCAGGGAGACACTCTATACGCAGATACGCAGTATTTT	CASSQGDTLYADTQYF
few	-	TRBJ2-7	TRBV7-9	TGTGCCAGCAGCTCGGGAGGGACAGGGTACGAGCAGTACTTC	CASSSGGTGYEQYF
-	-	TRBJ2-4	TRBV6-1	TGTGCCAGCGGAAGAGGGACTTTTCAGTACTTC	CASGRGTFQYF
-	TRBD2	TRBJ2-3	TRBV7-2	TGTGCCAGCAGCTTAGGACTAGCGGGAACGGGCACAGATACGCAGTATTTT	CASSLGLAGTGTDTQYF
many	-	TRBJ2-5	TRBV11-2	TGTGCCAGCAGCTACGGTGTTCAAGAGACCCAGTACTTC	CASSYGVQETQYF
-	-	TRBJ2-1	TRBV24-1	TGTGCCACCAGTGATCCCCGGGTTGTAGGTGGTGAGCAGTTCTTC	CATSDPRVVGGEQFF
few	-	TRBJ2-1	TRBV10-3	TGTGCCATCAGTGAGTCTGAGGGGGCGCGACTAGTAAACAATGAGCAGTTCTTC	CAISESEGARLVNNEQFF
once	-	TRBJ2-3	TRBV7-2	TGTGCCAGCAGCTACCGTCCCGGGGTGGACACGCAGTATTTT	CASSYRPGVDTQYF
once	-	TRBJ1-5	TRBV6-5	TGTGCCAGCAGCCTCAACCGACAGGTGAATCAGCCCCAGCATTTT	CASSLNRQVNQPQHF
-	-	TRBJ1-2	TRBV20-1	TGCAGTGCTACCACCACGATCTATGGCTACACCTTC	CSATTTIYGYTF